This T cell receptor beta chain appears in the sequencing data of a study of T cell changes during pregnancy in multiple sclerosis. The germline CDR1 and CDR2 sequences are LGHNA and YSLEER. The CDR3 has 16 amino acids. With 2 bases clipped from V and 4 bases from J, the junction kept 6 bases outside the gene matches. Repertoires were generated with immunoSEQ multiplex PCR, while TCRdb's copy carries only in-frame clones and drops some. The data show fewer than 65,000 clones, with about 88% seen just once and approximately 3% held by the top ten. The sequence derives from a female donor in good health, enrolled as a control in a pregnancy study. V gene TRBV4-3 combines with J gene TRBJ2-3, with 10 positions matching TRBD2. The specimen comprised peripheral blood, sampled in the first trimester of pregnancy. The chain's CDR3 is CASSQTSGVVADTQYF. DNA for the CDR3: TGCGCCAGCAGCCAAACTAGCGGGGTTGTTGCAGATACGCAGTATTTT.